This T cell receptor beta chain was sequenced for a study of T cells in localized non-small cell lung cancer. CDR1 SGHNT and CDR2 YYREEE come from the germline V gene (reference sequence). The CDR3 covers 14 residues. V was cut by 0 bases and J by 8 bases, with 11 bases left in between. Using immunoSEQ multiplex PCR, the repertoire was profiled, and TCRdb retains in-frame clones only, with some absent. This table has roughly 29,000 clones, around 81% appearing once. This clone was recorded only once. This TCR derives from a man aged 35 to 70 with stage III lung adenocarcinoma. The chain couples TRBV5-4 to TRBJ1-4, with D perhaps TRBD1 (5 bases). Sequences were derived from peripheral blood mononuclear cells, sampled before any cancer treatment. CDR3 sequence (DNA): TGTGCCAGCAGCTTGGACAGGTACCACGAAAAACTGTTTTTT. It is translated as CASSLDRYHEKLFF.